This T cell receptor beta chain was retrieved from a study of CD8+ T cells in alopecia areata. As for the study in general: At a dose of 5 to 10 mg twice daily, oral tofacitinib was given to treated patients.

Extracted from the samples, RNA was reverse transcribed into cDNA to serve as the sequencing template. Libraries were prepared by immunoSEQ multiplex PCR; TCRdb keeps only in-frame clonotypes and omits some of them. The sample contains about 220,000 clones, about 58% of which appear only once. The germline V gene encodes CDR1 MNHEY and CDR2 SMNVEV (reference sequence). V dropped 6 bases and J dropped 4; count of bases not matched to a gene: 9. The CDR3 runs to 14 residues. The treatment here: oral pan-JAK inhibitor, 5-10 mg twice daily. The chain carries TRBV27 and TRBJ2-7; TRBD1 matches 7 bases. The sequences come from CD4+ T cells sorted from blood, collected at week 4, from a patient treated with tofacitinib. This receptor was identified in a human donor with alopecia areata. CDR3 DNA sequence: TGTGCCAGCAGGCCTCCGACAGGGCCATACGAGCAGTACTTC. Residues: CASRPPTGPYEQYF.